This TCR beta chain was identified in a study of beta chain features in type 1 diabetes (dated by TCRdb to the late 2010s). About the study as a whole: Mean age, gender distribution, total cell number and subset yield did not differ between patients and healthy donors. A total of over 90,000,000 sorted cells were examined across all samples, and a strong correlation was observed between cell number per subset and RNA yield. In the study, recently diagnosed type 1 diabetes patients and matched healthy donors were compared on the TCRB repertoires of their sorted circulating CD4+ T cell subsets. Regulatory and stem cell-like memory subsets were isolated from only 8 patients and 8 healthy donors, whereas naive and central memory subsets came from all 30 or so donors. The research as a whole found: Because cDNA was sequenced instead of genomic DNA, activated cells with high expression could be over-represented, although the groups did not differ in activation or CD3 levels. Fewer insertions and more nucleotide deletions at VDJ recombination sites were observed in patients with type 1 diabetes, implying thymic rearrangement abnormalities. PCR may preferentially amplify shorter templates, but because patient and control samples were amplified and corrected together, any resulting skew would affect both groups equally. Naive, central memory and regulatory TCRB repertoires appeared to be more alike among patients than among healthy donors. In all four CD4+ subsets, TCRB CDR3 length was moderately but significantly shorter in type 1 diabetes patients. HLA sub-analyses involved small numbers of individuals, so any influence of HLA type on TCRB rearrangement remained unresolved.

The High Capacity cDNA Reverse Transcription Kit was used to reverse transcribe all of the isolated RNA, meaning that expressed TCRB transcripts were what got sequenced. Naive, central memory and regulatory T cell samples underwent deep immunoSEQ sequencing, averaging around 4 million total reads per sample. After sorted cells were lysed in RLT buffer, RNA was extracted with DNase-treated RNeasy Micro or Mini kits, with the choice depending on cell number. Each cell subset was processed on its own to prevent cross-contamination, while patient and healthy donor samples were processed together. Using the immunoSEQ multiplex PCR, TCRB sequences were amplified from cDNA into 87-bp fragments spanning the CDR3 region. Sequencing of the amplicons was performed on the Illumina HiSeq platform. The source study handled its data this way. PCR bias was corrected computationally using synthetic template baselines, and reads within Hamming distance 2 were collapsed, with unmergeable singletons discarded. Reads were aligned against IMGT so that V, D and J genes, CDR3 length and insertions or deletions at six rearrangement sites could be assigned. Within each subset, clonotype counts were normalized to sorted cell number, after which true diversity and Gini coefficients were computed with the tcR R package. Repertoire sharing was quantified using the overlap coefficient calculated on TCRB nucleotide sequences. As a proxy for the pre-selection repertoire, out-of-frame TCRB sequences from naive cells were analyzed. TCRdb re-hosts the immuneACCESS table, in-frame sequences only. Its copies lack some clones; in the studies checked, an unresolved V gene accounts for under half of them, and the cause for the rest is not known. V and J calls and clone size come straight from that table; D and trimming were deduced from the DNA. The sample table lists a few hundred thousand clones, more than 12% of them with a count of one. Clones ranked in the top ten supply around 0.02% of the sample.

The CDR3 contains 16 residues, cysteine and phenylalanine counted. Of all the DNA, just the CDR3 is kept, 48 bases in frame from base 1. V lost 0 bases and J lost 8 bases; the stretch between them is 17 bases long. CDR1 and CDR2 were assigned from the germline V gene (reference sequence) as GTSNPN and SVGIG. This clone was counted only a few times. Its antigen target is currently unknown. Per-nucleotide qualities are absent, and no much larger clonotype sits a single base away. A single peripheral blood draw of around 120 mL on average was collected from each donor into heparinised tubes. Naive, central memory, regulatory and stem cell-like memory CD4+ T cells were sorted on a BD FACSAria II using a panel including CD45RO, CCR7, CD25, CD127, CD95 and CD27. Purity was above 95% for every sorted population. PBMCs were isolated right away by Lymphoprep density gradient centrifugation and were stained directly, without culture. To minimize batch effects, samples were stained and sorted in pairs, one healthy donor with one patient per experiment.

The sample comprised naive CD4+ T cells from blood. The cell subset or site label for this specimen denotes: true naive CD4+ T cells. The chain couples TRBV30 to TRBJ1-6; the D gene is not confidently resolved. The receptor was isolated from a woman aged 18-30 years in good health. In nucleotide form, the sequence is TGTGCCTGGAGTGTACCTGGACCTCTGCGGGATTCACCCCTCCACTTT. Its protein is CAWSVPGPLRDSPLHF.